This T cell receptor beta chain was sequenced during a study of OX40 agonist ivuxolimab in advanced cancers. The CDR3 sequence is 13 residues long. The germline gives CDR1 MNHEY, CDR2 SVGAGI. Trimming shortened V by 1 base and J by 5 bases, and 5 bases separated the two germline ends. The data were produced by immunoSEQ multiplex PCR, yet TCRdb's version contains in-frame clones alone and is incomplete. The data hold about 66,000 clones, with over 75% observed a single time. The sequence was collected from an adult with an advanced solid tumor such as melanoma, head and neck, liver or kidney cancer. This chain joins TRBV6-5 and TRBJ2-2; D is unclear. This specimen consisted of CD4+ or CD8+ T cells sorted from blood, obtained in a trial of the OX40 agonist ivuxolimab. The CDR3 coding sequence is TGTGCCAGCAGTTACTTACGGACCGGGGAGCTGTTTTTT. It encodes CASSYLRTGELFF.